These T cell receptor beta chains were read from a single sample in a study of T cell repertoires in cytomegalovirus infection. Their target antigens are unknown. TCRdb passed the reads through MiXCR, listing each CDR3 protein once. The sample lists 550,000 to 850,000 distinct CDR3 sequences; around a third were seen once. Material: cultured PBMCs, obtained from culture after CMV antigen stimulation. The source is a human donor in good health (CMV status not recorded). Some clones in this sample may be carry-over from other donors' samples. Each CDR3 is given with its conserved first and last residue. The D gene is left open where the match is weak. The listing skips clone size in some rows; elsewhere it reads once, few, many or a size class.

>TRBJ1-5|few|TRBV7-2|.
TGTGCCAGCAGCTCCCTCGGGGGGCTGGTCAATCAGCCCCAGCATTTT
CASSSLGGLVNQPQHF
>TRBJ1-6|few|TRBV7-6|.
TGTGCCAGCAGCTTAGTTGGGGAAGGGGAGGGATCACCCCTCCACTTT
CASSLVGEGEGSPLHF
>TRBJ2-3|many|TRBV12-3/TRBV12-4|.
TGTGCCAGCAGTTTTATAGGGGAACGGGATACGCAGTATTTT
CASSFIGERDTQYF
>TRBJ2-7|.|TRBV7-9|TRBD1
TGTGCCAGCAGCGCGCGACAGGGGGCAGGCTACGAGCAGTACTTC
CASSARQGAGYEQYF
>TRBJ2-1|.|TRBV3-1|TRBD2
TGTGCCAGCAGCCAGATCATAGGGACTAGCGGGGGATCCTACAATGAGCAGTTCTTC
CASSQIIGTSGGSYNEQFF
>TRBJ2-7|.|TRBV19|.
TGTGCCAGCTGCTCCGGGGTGAACTACGAGCAGTACTTC
CASCSGVNYEQYF
>TRBJ2-7|.|TRBV10-3|TRBD2
TGTGCCACCACTAGCGGGGGTACCAACGAGCAGTACTTC
CATTSGGTNEQYF
>TRBJ2-7|few|TRBV7-8|.
TGTGCCAGCAGCTCGACCGGGACTTTAACCTACGAGCAGTACTTC
CASSSTGTLTYEQYF
>TRBJ2-3|many|TRBV12-3/TRBV12-4|.
TGTGCCAGCAGTTTACAGAATACGCAGTATTTT
CASSLQNTQYF
>TRBJ2-5|.|TRBV27|.
TGTGCCAGCACGGTTAGGGAATCGGGGCAAGAGACCCAGTACTTC
CASTVRESGQETQYF
>TRBJ2-7|.|TRBV10-2|.
TGCGCCAGCATGCAAGGGAACTACGAGCAGTACTTC
CASMQGNYEQYF
>TRBJ2-2|few|TRBV7-6|TRBD2
TGTGCCAGCAGCCCTACCTGGGCGGGGGCCGGGGAGCTGTTTTTT
CASSPTWAGAGELFF
>TRBJ1-2|many|TRBV7-2|TRBD1
TGTGCCAGCAGCTTAGCGACGGGGACAGTCGGAGGCTACACCTTC
CASSLATGTVGGYTF
>TRBJ1-2|few|TRBV7-2|.
TGTGCCAGCAGCTGGGTGGGGAAAAACTATGGCTACACCTTC
CASSWVGKNYGYTF
>TRBJ1-1|.|TRBV7-2|.
TGTGCCAGCAGATTTACAGGTTCGACGAACACTGAAGCTTTCTTT
CASRFTGSTNTEAFF
>TRBJ2-2|few|TRBV12-3/TRBV12-4|TRBD2
TGTGCCAGCAGTCGACTCCTCACTAGCGGGGGGCACAACACCGGGGAGCTGTTTTTT
CASSRLLTSGGHNTGELFF
>TRBJ1-1|.|TRBV19|.
TGTGCCAGTAGTATGGGGTATCTTGCTGAAGCTTTCTTT
CASSMGYLAEAFF
>TRBJ2-1|many|TRBV7-2|.
TGTGCCAGCAGCTCGACCTATTACAATGAGCAGTTCTTC
CASSSTYYNEQFF
>TRBJ2-7|.|TRBV20-1|.
TGCAGTGCTTCCGCACCACTAGCATGGGAGCAGTACTTC
CSASAPLAWEQYF
>TRBJ1-3|many|TRBV7-6|.
TGTGCCAGCAGCTTAGGGTCAGGAGGTGGCTCTGGAAACACCATATATTTT
CASSLGSGGGSGNTIYF
>TRBJ2-2|many|TRBV12-3/TRBV12-4|.
TGTGCCAGCAGTTCCCTGGAGGACGGGGAGCTGTTTTTT
CASSSLEDGELFF
>TRBJ2-7|.|TRBV7-9|.
TGTGCCAGCAGCAAGTACAGGGAAGCCTCCTACGAGCAGTACTTC
CASSKYREASYEQYF
>TRBJ2-3|few|TRBV12-3/TRBV12-4|.
TGTGCCACCGCATATGGGGATACGCAGTATTTT
CATAYGDTQYF
>TRBJ2-5|.|TRBV2|.
TGTGCCAGCAGTGTGGAGGGAGAGACCCAGTACTTC
CASSVEGETQYF
>TRBJ2-1|.|TRBV10-3|TRBD2
TGTGCCATCAGTGACCTCGACGGACCTAGCGGTACTTACAATGACCAGTTCTTC
CAISDLDGPSGTYNDQFF
>TRBJ2-5|.|TRBV20-1|TRBD2
TGCAGTGCTAGTAGTCGGGGGGGGGAGACCCAGTACTTC
CSASSRGGETQYF
>TRBJ1-1|.|TRBV2|TRBD1
TGTGCCAGCAGTGGTGGGGACAGGGGGCCAGAAGCTTTCTTT
CASSGGDRGPEAFF
>TRBJ2-4|few|TRBV7-2|.
TGTGCCAGCAGCCAATGGGGGGCGGAGTGGCAGAACATTCAGTACTTC
CASSQWGAEWQNIQYF
>TRBJ2-7|.|TRBV27|TRBD2
TGTGCCAGCAGGGGGAGGGGCATATCCTACGAGCAGTACTTC
CASRGRGISYEQYF
>TRBJ1-2|few|TRBV7-6|.
TGTGCCAGCAGCCAACCGGGCTCTATTAACTATGGCTACACCTTC
CASSQPGSINYGYTF
>TRBJ1-1|.|TRBV7-2|.
TGTGCCAGCAGCACCTCGGACACTTCTTGGACTGAAGCTTTCTTT
CASSTSDTSWTEAFF
>TRBJ2-3|.|TRBV4-3|TRBD2
TGCGCCAGCAGCCATAGGCGGGAGTGGGGCACAGATACGCAGTATTTT
CASSHRREWGTDTQYF
>TRBJ1-6|.|TRBV7-2|.
TGTGCCAGCAGCTTGCAGGGTGGATACTCACCCCTCCACTTT
CASSLQGGYSPLHF
>TRBJ1-1|.|TRBV29-1|.
TGCAGCGTTTGGGGAGGGGACACTGAAGCTTTCTTT
CSVWGGDTEAFF
>TRBJ1-1|many|TRBV7-2|TRBD1
TGTGCCAGCAGCCCGCCGGGACAGGGTTGGGGCACTGAAGCTTTCTTT
CASSPPGQGWGTEAFF
>TRBJ1-3|many|TRBV6-1|TRBD1
TGTGCCAGCACTACGACAGGGATTCGAGACACCATATATTTT
CASTTTGIRDTIYF
>TRBJ1-1|.|TRBV20-1|.
TGCAGTGCGAGTGACTCGCGGACTGAAGCTTTCTTT
CSASDSRTEAFF
>TRBJ2-3|.|TRBV5-1|TRBD2
TGCGCCAGCAGCTTGGTGACTAGCGGGGACTCAGATACGCAGTATTTT
CASSLVTSGDSDTQYF
>TRBJ2-7|.|TRBV12-3/TRBV12-4|.
TGTGCCAGCAGAAGGTGGCCCCTCAAGGCCTACGAGCAGTACTTC
CASRRWPLKAYEQYF
>TRBJ2-7|few|TRBV19|TRBD1
TGTGCCAGTAGTGGGAGTCCCGGGACAGGATACGAGCAGTACTTC
CASSGSPGTGYEQYF
>TRBJ1-2|.|TRBV19|TRBD1
TGTGCCAGTAGTTCAAGGACAGGAACTAACTATGGCTACACCTTC
CASSSRTGTNYGYTF
>TRBJ2-6|.|TRBV6-6|.
TGTGCCAGCAGTAAACTTCCGGGACGGCCCTCTGGGGCCAACGTCCTGACTTTC
CASSKLPGRPSGANVLTF
>TRBJ2-5|.|TRBV6-1|.
TGTGCCAGCGGTGAGGTCCCCGAGACCCAGTACTTC
CASGEVPETQYF
>TRBJ2-3|.|TRBV11-3|TRBD2
TGTGCCAGCAGCTTTCGGGCCAGCGGGGGGCGGACTAGCACAGATACGCAGTATTTT
CASSFRASGGRTSTDTQYF
>TRBJ1-3|.|TRBV7-9|.
TGTGCCAGCAGCTCACTCGGGACGGGCTCTGGAAACACCATATATTTT
CASSSLGTGSGNTIYF
>TRBJ1-2|.|TRBV20-1|.
TGCAGTGCTAGAGAGGGCAGCAGCTATGGCTACACCTTC
CSAREGSSYGYTF
>TRBJ1-1|few|TRBV6-2/TRBV6-3|.
TGTGCCAGCAGCACCGTCCCTGTCGGATACACTGAAGCTTTCTTT
CASSTVPVGYTEAFF
>TRBJ2-5|.|TRBV7-2|TRBD1
TGTGCCAGCAGCGTTGGGGACAGCGCAGGGACCCAGTACTTC
CASSVGDSAGTQYF
>TRBJ2-7|few|TRBV7-2|TRBD2
TGTGCCAGCAGCCCCGGACTAGCGGGAGCCGAGCAGTACTTC
CASSPGLAGAEQYF
>TRBJ2-1|once|TRBV10-3|TRBD2
TGTGCCATCAGTGTTGGGACTAGACGTCGCAATGAGCAGTTCTTC
CAISVGTRRRNEQFF
>TRBJ2-5|few|TRBV6-2/TRBV6-3|.
TGTGCCAGCAGTCCGCAAAGACCCGGGACCCAGTACTTC
CASSPQRPGTQYF
>TRBJ2-7|few|TRBV7-8|.
TGTGCCAGCAGCCAAGCGACAGATAGCTCCTACGAGCAGTACTTC
CASSQATDSSYEQYF
>TRBJ2-7|once|TRBV7-9|.
TGTGCCTGCAGCTTAGGAGACAGCTACGAGCAGTACTTC
CACSLGDSYEQYF
>TRBJ1-3|once|TRBV20-1|.
TGCAGTGCTAGATCGGGGGCAACTGGAAACACCATATATTTT
CSARSGATGNTIYF
>TRBJ2-2|.|TRBV28|.
TGTGCCAGCAGTTTATTGGAGGATCCCAGCCCGAACACCGGGGAGCTGTTTTTT
CASSLLEDPSPNTGELFF
>TRBJ2-1|.|TRBV4-2|.
TGTGCCAGCAGCCCCAGGAGGTTTAACTACAATGAGCAGTTCTTC
CASSPRRFNYNEQFF
>TRBJ2-5|.|TRBV12-3/TRBV12-4|.
TGTGCCAGCAGTTCCCGGATGTACCAAGAGACCCAGTACTTC
CASSSRMYQETQYF
>TRBJ2-1|.|TRBV28|.
TGTGCCAGCAGTCGCCCCCTCCTAAGCTATCGCAATGAGCAGTTCTTC
CASSRPLLSYRNEQFF
>TRBJ1-5|.|TRBV19|.
TGTGCCAGTAGTATTCGACACGTTCCCAATCAGCCCCAGCATTTT
CASSIRHVPNQPQHF
>TRBJ2-7|.|TRBV27|TRBD2
TGTGCCAGCAGAAGACTAGCGGGTGCTCCGCAGTACTTC
CASRRLAGAPQYF